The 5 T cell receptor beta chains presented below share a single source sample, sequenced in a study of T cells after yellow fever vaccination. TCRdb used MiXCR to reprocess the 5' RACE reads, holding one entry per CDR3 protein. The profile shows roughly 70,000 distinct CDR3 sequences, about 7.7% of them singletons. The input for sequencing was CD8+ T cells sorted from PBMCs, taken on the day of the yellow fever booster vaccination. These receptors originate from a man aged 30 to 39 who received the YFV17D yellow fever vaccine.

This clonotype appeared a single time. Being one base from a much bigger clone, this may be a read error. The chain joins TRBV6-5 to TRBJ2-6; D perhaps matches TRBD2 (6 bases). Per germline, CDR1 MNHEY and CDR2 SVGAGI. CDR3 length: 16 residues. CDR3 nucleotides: TGTGCCAGCAGTTACGCGCGGGACTCTGGGGCCAAAGTCCTGACTTTC. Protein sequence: CASSYARDSGAKVLTF.

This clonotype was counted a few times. Written as DNA, the CDR3 is TGTGCCAGCAGCCTGAAAGTCGGAGGGAGACACCCTAGCGGGAATCGCCCCTACGAGCAGTACTTC. Translation gives CASSLKVGGRHPSGNRPYEQYF. J is TRBJ2-7 and V is TRBV4-2; TRBD2 aligns across 9 bases. The CDR3 runs 22 residues. Trimming took 4 bases from V and 2 from J; bases not matched to a gene: 27. In germline, CDR1 is LGHNA, CDR2 YNFKEQ.

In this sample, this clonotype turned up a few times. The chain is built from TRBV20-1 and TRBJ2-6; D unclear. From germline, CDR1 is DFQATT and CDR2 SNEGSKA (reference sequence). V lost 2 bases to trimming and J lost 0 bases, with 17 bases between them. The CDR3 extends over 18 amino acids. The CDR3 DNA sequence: TGCAGTGCTAGAACCCCACTGGGAAGGGTCTCTGGGGCCAACGTCCTGACTTTC. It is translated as CSARTPLGRVSGANVLTF.

The CDR3 spells CASSLIREFLLLRNTGELFF. The DNA of the CDR3 is TGTGCCAGCAGCTTGATACGGGAGTTCCTTCTCTTGCGTAACACCGGGGAGCTGTTTTTT. The chain is built from TRBV7-8 and TRBJ2-2; D may be TRBD2 (6 bases). CDR1 and CDR2 (germline): SGHVS, FQNEAQ. The CDR3 extends over 20 amino acids. The V gene lost 3 bases and the J gene lost 2 bases, with 25 bases spanning the gap. Full variable domain (outside the CDR3, taken from reference TRBV7-8 and TRBJ2-2): GAGVSQSPRYKVAKRGQDVALRCDPISGHVSLFWYQQALGQGPEFLTYFQNEAQLDKSGLPSDRFFAERPEGSVSTLKIQRTQQEDSAVYLCASSLIREFLLLRNTGELFFGEGSRLTVL.

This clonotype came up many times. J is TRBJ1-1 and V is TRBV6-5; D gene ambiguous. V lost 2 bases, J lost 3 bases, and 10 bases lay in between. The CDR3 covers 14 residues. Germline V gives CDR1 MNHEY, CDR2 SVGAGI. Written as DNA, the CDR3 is TGTGCCAGCAGTTACGGCCCTACGGACACTGAAGCTTTCTTT. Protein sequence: CASSYGPTDTEAFF.